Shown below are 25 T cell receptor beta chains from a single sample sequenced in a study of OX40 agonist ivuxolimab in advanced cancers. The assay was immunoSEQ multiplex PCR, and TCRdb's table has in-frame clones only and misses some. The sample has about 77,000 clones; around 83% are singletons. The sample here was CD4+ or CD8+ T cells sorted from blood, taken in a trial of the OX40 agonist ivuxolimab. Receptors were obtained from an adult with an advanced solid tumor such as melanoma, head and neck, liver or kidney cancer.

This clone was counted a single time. The CDR3 spells CASSSGRVVSIGTQYF. In DNA form, the CDR3 reads TGTGCCAGCAGCTCTGGCAGGGTGGTCTCGATAGGGACCCAGTACTTC. The gene calls are TRBV7-9 and TRBJ2-5, with a possible D match to TRBD1 (5 bases). Germline CDR1 reads SEHNR; CDR2 reads FQNEAQ (reference sequence). The CDR3 runs 16 residues. Trimming removed 4 bases from V and 7 bases from J, with 22 bases in between.

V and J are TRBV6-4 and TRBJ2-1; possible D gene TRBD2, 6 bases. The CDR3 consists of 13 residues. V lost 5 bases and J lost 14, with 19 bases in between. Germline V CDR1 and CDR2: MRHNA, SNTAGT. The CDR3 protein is CASSYLAAGRKFF. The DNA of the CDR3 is TGTGCCAGCAGTTATCTCGCGGCGGGGCGGAAGTTCTTC.

CDR3 region: CASSVARDRGLYEQYF. The CDR3 bases are TGTGCCAGCAGCGTAGCCAGGGACAGGGGACTCTACGAGCAGTACTTC. The chain combines TRBV9 with TRBJ2-7; 10 nucleotides agree with TRBD1. Germline V gives CDR1 SGDLS, CDR2 YYNGEE. The CDR3 runs 16 residues. The V gene end was trimmed by 0 bases and the J gene end by 3 bases; junction bases not matched to a gene: 6.

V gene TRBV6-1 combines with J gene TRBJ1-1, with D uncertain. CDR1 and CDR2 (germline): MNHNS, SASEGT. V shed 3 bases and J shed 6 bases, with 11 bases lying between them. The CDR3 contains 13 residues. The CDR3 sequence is CASSEGRRAEAFF. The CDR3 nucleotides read TGTGCCAGCAGTGAGGGCCGGAGGGCTGAAGCTTTCTTT.

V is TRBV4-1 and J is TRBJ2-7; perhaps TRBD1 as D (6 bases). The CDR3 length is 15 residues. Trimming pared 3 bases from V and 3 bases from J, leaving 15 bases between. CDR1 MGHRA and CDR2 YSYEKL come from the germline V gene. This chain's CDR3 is CASSHVDRLYYEQYF. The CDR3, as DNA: TGCGCCAGCAGCCACGTCGACAGGCTGTACTACGAGCAGTACTTC.

The CDR3 protein is CAWSVGRIGALHF. CDR3 coding DNA: TGTGCCTGGAGTGTCGGGAGGATCGGGGCCCTCCACTTT. The rearrangement uses TRBV30 and TRBJ1-6; D uncertain. CDR3 size: 13 residues. The germline V gene encodes CDR1 GTSNPN and CDR2 SVGIG (reference sequence). Trimming stripped 0 bases from V and 14 bases from J, with 14 bases between.

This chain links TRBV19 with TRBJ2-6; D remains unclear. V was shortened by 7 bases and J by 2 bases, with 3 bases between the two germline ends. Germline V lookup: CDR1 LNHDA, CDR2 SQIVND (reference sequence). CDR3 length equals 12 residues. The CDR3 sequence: CASTPGANVLTF. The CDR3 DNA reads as TGTGCCAGTACCCCTGGGGCCAACGTCCTGACTTTC.

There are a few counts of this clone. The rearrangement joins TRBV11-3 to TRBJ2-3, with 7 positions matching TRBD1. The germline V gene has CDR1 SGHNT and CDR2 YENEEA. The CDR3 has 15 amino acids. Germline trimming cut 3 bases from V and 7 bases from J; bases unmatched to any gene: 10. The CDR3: CASSLFSGTAYTQYF. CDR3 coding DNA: TGTGCCAGCAGCTTGTTCTCCGGGACAGCTTATACGCAGTATTTT. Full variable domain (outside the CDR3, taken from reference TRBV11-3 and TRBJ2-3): EAGVVQSPRYKIIEKKQPVAFWCNPISGHNTLYWYLQNLGQGPELLIRYENEEAVDDSQLPKDRFSAERLKGVDSTLKIQPAELGDSAVYLCASSLFSGTAYTQYFGPGTRLTVL.

DNA for the CDR3: TGTGCCAGCAGCTTAGGGCGAGCGAGCGCAGATACGCAGTATTTT. Translated: CASSLGRASADTQYF. The rearrangement links TRBV7-3 to TRBJ2-3; D gene uncertain. Trimming took off 2 bases at V and 4 bases at J, with 13 bases between the two ends. CDR1 and CDR2 from the germline V gene are SGHTA and FQGTGA. This CDR3 spans 15 amino acids.

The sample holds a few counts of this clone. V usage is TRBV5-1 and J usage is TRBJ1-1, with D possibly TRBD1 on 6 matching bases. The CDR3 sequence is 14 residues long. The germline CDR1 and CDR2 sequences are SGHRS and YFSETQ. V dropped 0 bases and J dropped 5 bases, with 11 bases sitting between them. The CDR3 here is CASSLGGGRTEAFF. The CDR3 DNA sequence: TGCGCCAGCAGCTTGGGAGGGGGAAGGACTGAAGCTTTCTTT.

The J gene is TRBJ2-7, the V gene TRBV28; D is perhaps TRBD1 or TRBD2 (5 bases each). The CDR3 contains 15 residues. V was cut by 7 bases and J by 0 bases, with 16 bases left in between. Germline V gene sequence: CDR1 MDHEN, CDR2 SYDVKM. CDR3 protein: CASISGGASSYEQYF. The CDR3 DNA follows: TGTGCCAGCATCTCTGGGGGAGCCTCCTCCTACGAGCAGTACTTC. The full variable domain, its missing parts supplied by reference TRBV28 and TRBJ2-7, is DVKVTQSSRYLVKRTGEKVFLECVQDMDHENMFWYRQDPGLGLRLIYFSYDVKMKEKGDIPEGYSVSREKKERFSLILESASTNQTSMYLCASISGGASSYEQYFGPGTRLTVT.

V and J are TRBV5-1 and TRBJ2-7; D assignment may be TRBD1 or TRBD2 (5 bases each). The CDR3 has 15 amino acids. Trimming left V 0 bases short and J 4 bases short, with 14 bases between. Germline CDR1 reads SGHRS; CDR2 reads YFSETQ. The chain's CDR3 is CASSLDPGPTYEQYF. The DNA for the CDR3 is TGCGCCAGCAGCTTGGATCCGGGGCCCACGTACGAGCAGTACTTC.

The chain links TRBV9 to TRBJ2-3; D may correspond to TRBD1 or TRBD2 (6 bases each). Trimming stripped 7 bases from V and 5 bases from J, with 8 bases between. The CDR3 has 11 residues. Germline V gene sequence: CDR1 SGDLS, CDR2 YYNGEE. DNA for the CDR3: TGTGCCAGCGGAGGGGGAGATACGCAGTATTTT. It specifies CASGGGDTQYF. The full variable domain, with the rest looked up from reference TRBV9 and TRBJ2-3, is DSGVTQTPKHLITATGQRVTLRCSPRSGDLSVYWYQQSLDQGLQFLIQYYNGEERAKGNILERFSAQQFPDLHSELNLSSLELGDSALYFCASGGGDTQYFGPGTRLTVL.

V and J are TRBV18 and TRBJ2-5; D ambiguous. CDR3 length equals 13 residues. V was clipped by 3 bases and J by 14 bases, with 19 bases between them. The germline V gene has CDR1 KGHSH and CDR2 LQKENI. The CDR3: CASSPVPSGRSYF. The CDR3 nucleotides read TGTGCCAGCTCACCCGTCCCTTCGGGTCGTTCATACTTC. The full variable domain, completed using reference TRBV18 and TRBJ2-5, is NAGVMQNPRHLVRRRGQEARLRCSPMKGHSHVYWYRQLPEEGLKFMVYLQKENIIDESGMPKERFSAEFPKEGPSILRIQQVVRGDSAAYFCASSPVPSGRSYFGPGTRLLVL.

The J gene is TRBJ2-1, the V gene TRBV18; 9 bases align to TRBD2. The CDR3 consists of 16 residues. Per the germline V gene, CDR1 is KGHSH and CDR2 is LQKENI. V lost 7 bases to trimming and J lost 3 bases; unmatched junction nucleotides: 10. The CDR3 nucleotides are TGTGCCAGCTTGCCCCCCGGTAGCGGGGGCTACAATGAGCAGTTCTTC. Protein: CASLPPGSGGYNEQFF.

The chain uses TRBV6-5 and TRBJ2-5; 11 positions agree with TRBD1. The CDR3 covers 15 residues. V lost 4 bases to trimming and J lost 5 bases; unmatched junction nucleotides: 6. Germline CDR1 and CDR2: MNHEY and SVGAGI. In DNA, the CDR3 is TGTGCCAGCAGTTCCCCGGACAGGGGGCTTGAGACCCAGTACTTC. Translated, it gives CASSSPDRGLETQYF.

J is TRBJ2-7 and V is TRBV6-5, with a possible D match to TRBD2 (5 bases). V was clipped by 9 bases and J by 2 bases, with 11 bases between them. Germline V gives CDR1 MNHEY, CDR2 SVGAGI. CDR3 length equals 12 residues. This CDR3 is CASPTRAYEQYF. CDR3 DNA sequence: TGTGCCAGTCCCACTAGGGCCTACGAGCAGTACTTC.

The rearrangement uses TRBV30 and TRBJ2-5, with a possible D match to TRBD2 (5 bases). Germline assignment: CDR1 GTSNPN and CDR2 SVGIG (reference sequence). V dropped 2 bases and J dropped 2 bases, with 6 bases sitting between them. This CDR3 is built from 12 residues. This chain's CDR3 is CAWSRGQETQYF. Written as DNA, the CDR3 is TGTGCCTGGAGTCGGGGACAAGAGACCCAGTACTTC.

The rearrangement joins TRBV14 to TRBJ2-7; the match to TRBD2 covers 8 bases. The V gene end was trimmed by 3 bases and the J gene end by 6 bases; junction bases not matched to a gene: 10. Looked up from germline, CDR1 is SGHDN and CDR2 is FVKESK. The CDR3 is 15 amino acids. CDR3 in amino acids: CASSQLGGRWREQYF. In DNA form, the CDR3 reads TGTGCCAGCAGCCAGCTTGGCGGGAGGTGGCGCGAGCAGTACTTC.

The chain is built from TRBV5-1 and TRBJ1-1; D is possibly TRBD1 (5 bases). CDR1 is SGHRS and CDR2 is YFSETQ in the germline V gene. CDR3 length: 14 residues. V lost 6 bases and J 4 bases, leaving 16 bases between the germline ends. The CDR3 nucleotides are TGCGCCAGCACACCTGGGGGGGATTTCACTGAAGCTTTCTTT. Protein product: CASTPGGDFTEAFF.

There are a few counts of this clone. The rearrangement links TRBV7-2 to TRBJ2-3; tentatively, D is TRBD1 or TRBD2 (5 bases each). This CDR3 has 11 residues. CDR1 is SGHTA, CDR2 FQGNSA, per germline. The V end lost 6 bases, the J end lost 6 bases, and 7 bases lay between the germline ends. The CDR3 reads CASRGVDTQYF. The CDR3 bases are TGTGCCAGCAGGGGGGTTGATACGCAGTATTTT.

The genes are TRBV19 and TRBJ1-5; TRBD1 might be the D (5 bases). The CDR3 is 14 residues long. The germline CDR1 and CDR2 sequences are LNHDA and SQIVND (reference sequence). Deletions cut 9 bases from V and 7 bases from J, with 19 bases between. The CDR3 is CASHDRGSGQPQHF. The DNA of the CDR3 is TGTGCCAGCCATGATAGGGGAAGTGGGCAGCCCCAGCATTTT.

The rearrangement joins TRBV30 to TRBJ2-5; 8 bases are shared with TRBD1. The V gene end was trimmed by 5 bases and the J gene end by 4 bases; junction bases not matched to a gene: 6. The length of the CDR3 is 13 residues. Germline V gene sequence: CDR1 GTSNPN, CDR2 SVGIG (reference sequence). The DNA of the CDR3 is TGTGCCTGGGAGGGGACAGGAGGAGAGACCCAGTACTTC. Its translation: CAWEGTGGETQYF.

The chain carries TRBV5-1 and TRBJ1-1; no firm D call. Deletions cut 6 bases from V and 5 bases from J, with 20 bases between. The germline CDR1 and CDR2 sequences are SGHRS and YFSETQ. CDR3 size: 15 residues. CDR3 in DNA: TGCGCCAGCAACTCAGAGGGCACCGGTACTACTGAAGCTTTCTTT. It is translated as CASNSEGTGTTEAFF.

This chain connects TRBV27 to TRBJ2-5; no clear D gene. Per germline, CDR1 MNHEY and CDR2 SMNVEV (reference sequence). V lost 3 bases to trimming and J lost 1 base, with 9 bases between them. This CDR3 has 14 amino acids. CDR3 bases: TGTGCCAGCAGTTTCGGGCGGATCCAAGAGACCCAGTACTTC. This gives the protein CASSFGRIQETQYF.